This TCR beta chain was recovered during a study of neurological immune-mediated disorders. A single record per CDR3 protein comes from TCRdb applying MiXCR to the 5' RACE reads. Of roughly 70,000 distinct CDR3 sequences listed, less than 4% are singletons. This clonotype appeared many times. The antigen is undetermined. General observations from the study: None of the CDR3 amino acid sequences of expanded clones were shared across subjects, and this suggested private repertoires in all groups.

With 5 bases removed from V and 7 bases from J, the gap between germline ends came to 8 bases. Germline lookup yields CDR1 MNHEY and CDR2 SMNVEV (reference sequence). This CDR3 has 11 residues. This TCR was sampled from a man aged 25 to 40 with multiple sclerosis. Specimen: PBMCs. This chain uses TRBV27 with TRBJ1-1; D uncertain. The CDR3 sequence is CASSKGYEAFF. The CDR3 bases are TGTGCCAGCAGTAAAGGGTATGAAGCTTTCTTT.